This TCR beta chain appears in the sequencing data of a study of tumor-infiltrating lymphocytes in localized non-small cell lung cancer. Overall study: Some samples were collected after neoadjuvant chemotherapy; smokers, never-smokers and several histologies were included. From each patient, both tumor and uninvolved lung, non-adjacent to tumor, were sampled.

CDR3 length equals 14 residues. Germline V lookup: CDR1 SGHRS, CDR2 YFSETQ. Trimming took off 1 base at V and 6 bases at J, with 13 bases between the two ends. Some clones are missing from TCRdb's copy, which holds only in-frame ones; the method was immunoSEQ multiplex PCR. The sample lists 10,000 to 15,000 clones; 65% to 85% were seen once. Sequencing was carried out using lung tumor tissue. This sequence was found in a human donor with non-small cell lung cancer. The gene calls are TRBV5-1 and TRBJ1-2; D remains ambiguous. The DNA for the CDR3 is TGCGCCAGCAGCTTGAATGAAGGGAGCGATGGCTACACCTTC. This sequence encodes CASSLNEGSDGYTF.